Listed here are 25 T cell receptor beta chains from one sample, sequenced in a study of T cell changes during pregnancy in multiple sclerosis. Generated by immunoSEQ multiplex PCR, the TCRdb table keeps only in-frame clones and is missing some. The table shows tens of thousands of clones, with 85% to 95% occurring only once. The sample consisted of CD4+ T cells from peripheral blood mononuclear cells, taken in the first trimester of pregnancy. The receptors were sampled from a female donor with multiple sclerosis, enrolled in a pregnancy study.

This clone has only a few counts. The rearrangement links TRBV5-1 to TRBJ2-7, with 9 bases matching TRBD1. The CDR3 extends over 15 amino acids. Germline trimming cut 6 bases from V and 5 bases from J; bases unmatched to any gene: 12. In germline, CDR1 is SGHRS, CDR2 YFSETQ. The DNA of the CDR3 is TGCGCCAGCACACAACCGGGGACAGGGTACCACGAGCAGTACTTC. Translation: CASTQPGTGYHEQYF.

This clone is labeled as medium-sized (0.01 to 0.1%). The chain carries TRBV7-9 and TRBJ1-2; 9 bases are a match to TRBD1. The V segment lost 3 bases and the J segment 8 bases; nucleotides outside the gene matches: 7. In germline, CDR1 is SEHNR, CDR2 FQNEAQ (reference sequence). The CDR3 totals 14 residues. The CDR3 nucleotides read TGTGCCAGCAGCTTTGGGGACAGGGTTGGAGGCTACACCTTC. Translating gives CASSFGDRVGGYTF.

The chain couples TRBV10-3 to TRBJ1-6, with a tentative D call TRBD1 (6 bases). Trimming left V 4 bases short and J 10 bases short, with 17 bases between. The germline V gene has CDR1 ENHRY and CDR2 SYGVKD. CDR3 length: 15 residues. The CDR3 DNA is TGTGCCATCAGTGGACAGGCCCGATCGGGGTCACCCCTCCACTTT. Translation: CAISGQARSGSPLHF.

This clone was counted a few times. The chain carries TRBV11-2 and TRBJ1-2; maybe TRBD1 (6 bases). The CDR3 extends over 14 amino acids. The germline gives CDR1 SGHAT, CDR2 FQNNGV. V was pared by 0 bases and J by 8 bases, with 13 bases between. CDR3 sequence reads: CASSLDHRVEGYTF. The CDR3 nucleotides read TGTGCCAGCAGCTTAGATCACAGGGTCGAAGGCTACACCTTC.

The CDR3 region has the DNA TGTGCCATCAGTGAGCCAAAAAGGACTAGCGCTAATGAGCAGTTCTTC. Amino acid sequence: CAISEPKRTSANEQFF. The J gene is TRBJ2-1, the V gene TRBV10-3, with 9 nucleotides matching TRBD2. Germline CDR1 and CDR2: ENHRY and SYGVKD. Unmatched junction bases numbered 9, after V lost 2 bases and J lost 7 bases. CDR3 length: 16 residues.

This chain uses TRBV2 with TRBJ1-1; no clear D gene. The CDR3 runs to 12 residues. Germline CDR1 reads SNHLY; CDR2 reads FYNNEI. Trimming cost V 3 bases and J 5 bases, with 7 bases left between them. The CDR3 sequence: CASSDAGTEAFF. The CDR3 coding sequence is TGTGCCAGCAGTGACGCGGGAACTGAAGCTTTCTTT.

The CDR3 nucleotides read TGTGCCAGCAGCGTAGCAGGTCAGGATACGCAGTATTTT. It is translated as CASSVAGQDTQYF. This chain joins TRBV9 and TRBJ2-3; D call uncertain. This CDR3 contains 13 residues. Germline V lookup: CDR1 SGDLS, CDR2 YYNGEE. Trimming cost V 0 bases and J 6 bases, with 8 bases left between them.

The V and J genes are TRBV6-5 and TRBJ2-2; unclear D gene. CDR1 and CDR2 from the germline V gene are MNHEY and SVGAGI. Trimming stripped 8 bases from V and 2 bases from J, with 12 bases between. The CDR3 sequence is 14 residues long. CDR3 nucleotide sequence: TGTGCCAGCGAGTTACGGTTCAACACCGGGGAGCTGTTTTTT. Translating it yields CASELRFNTGELFF.

The chain recombines TRBV11-2 with TRBJ1-1; 10 bases are shared with TRBD1. CDR1 SGHAT and CDR2 FQNNGV come from the germline V gene. CDR3 length equals 14 residues. With 3 bases clipped from V and 5 bases from J, the junction kept 3 bases outside the gene matches. The CDR3 here is CASSLTGGETEAFF. Here the CDR3 DNA reads TGTGCCAGCAGCTTGACAGGGGGCGAAACTGAAGCTTTCTTT.

This clone is a singleton in its sample. The chain has TRBV29-1 and TRBJ2-3; TRBD2 matches at 8 bases. The CDR3 is 16 amino acids. Trimming at V came to 1 base and at J to 1 base, leaving 7 bases not matched to a gene. Germline CDR1 is SQVTM and CDR2 is ANQGSEA. The CDR3 loop reads CSVEVGRTSRTDTQYF. CDR3 bases: TGCAGCGTTGAAGTGGGCCGGACTAGCCGCACAGATACGCAGTATTTT.

The V gene is TRBV28, the J gene TRBJ2-5; 9 bases are shared with TRBD2. The ends lost 3 bases at V and 5 bases at J; junction bases unmatched: 7. This CDR3 spans 15 amino acids. Per the germline V gene, CDR1 is MDHEN and CDR2 is SYDVKM. The CDR3 sequence is CASSLGSGGTETQYF. CDR3 DNA sequence: TGTGCCAGCAGTTTGGGTAGCGGGGGAACGGAGACCCAGTACTTC.

The genes are TRBV5-5 and TRBJ2-7; D not certain. The CDR3 sequence is 15 residues long. V was trimmed by 1 base and J by 3 bases, leaving 14 bases between them. Germline assignment: CDR1 SGHKS and CDR2 YYEKEE (reference sequence). This chain's CDR3 is CASSLRGGLDYEQYF. The CDR3, as DNA: TGTGCCAGCAGCTTGAGAGGTGGCCTAGACTACGAGCAGTACTTC.

The V call is TRBV7-3, the J call TRBJ2-2; D is perhaps TRBD2 (6 bases). Germline assignment: CDR1 SGHTA and CDR2 FQGTGA. The CDR3 is 17 residues long. Trimming stripped 5 bases from V and 0 bases from J, with 16 bases between. Here the CDR3 DNA reads TGTGCCAGCAGCCCCGTACACGGGGGACCGAACACCGGGGAGCTGTTTTTT. Translating it yields CASSPVHGGPNTGELFF.

V gene TRBV11-2 combines with J gene TRBJ2-1, with D possibly matching TRBD2 (7 bases). This CDR3 is built from 18 residues. Germline CDR1 and CDR2: SGHAT and FQNNGV. The germline V and J ends were trimmed by 5 bases and 4 bases, with 24 bases remaining between them. The CDR3 nucleotides read TGTGCCAGCAGCATCACACTCGGAGGGGAGGGGGATTACAATGAGCAGTTCTTC. This encodes CASSITLGGEGDYNEQFF.

The table lists this clone with a count of one. V gene TRBV21-1 combines with J gene TRBJ1-2; TRBD1, the D gene given by the table, was not confirmed from the DNA. TRBV21-1 is designated a pseudogene. The CDR3 is 14 amino acids. The CDR3 sequence: CASSKGATNYGYTF. The CDR3 DNA sequence: TGTGCCAGCAGCAAAGGGGCCACTAACTATGGCTACACCTTC.

CDR3 in amino acids: CASSAQGARTEAFF. In nucleotides, the CDR3 is TGCGCCAGCAGTGCTCAGGGGGCGAGGACTGAAGCTTTCTTT. This chain uses TRBV10-2 with TRBJ1-1; 8 nucleotides align to TRBD1. CDR1 and CDR2 (germline): WSHSY, SAAADI. The CDR3 contains 14 residues. Unmatched junction bases numbered 6, after V lost 4 bases and J lost 5 bases.

The V and J genes are TRBV29-1 and TRBJ1-1; 9 positions agree with TRBD1. The CDR3 consists of 12 residues. The ends lost 6 bases at V and 7 bases at J; junction bases unmatched: 6. In germline, CDR1 is SQVTM, CDR2 ANQGSEA. The CDR3 nucleotides read TGCAGCGTGATCACAGGGGGCGGTGAAGCTTTCTTT. Its translation is CSVITGGGEAFF.

V usage is TRBV27 and J usage is TRBJ1-5; 9 bases align to TRBD1. The CDR3 is 14 amino acids. Germline V gene lookup returns CDR1 MNHEY and CDR2 SMNVEV (reference sequence). After removal of 6 bases from V and 6 bases from J, the junction contained 6 bases not matched to a gene. Here the CDR3 DNA reads TGTGCCAGCAGACTACAGGGGGCTGGTCAGCCCCAGCATTTT. Translation gives CASRLQGAGQPQHF.

The CDR3 here is CASTQIPPAGTDTQYF. CDR3 coding DNA: TGTGCCAGCACCCAGATACCCCCCGCGGGCACAGATACGCAGTATTTT. The gene calls are TRBV7-3 and TRBJ2-3; the D is unclear. This CDR3 has 16 residues. The germline V and J ends were trimmed by 7 bases and 1 base, with 18 bases remaining between them. Looked up from germline, CDR1 is SGHTA and CDR2 is FQGTGA.

This chain links TRBV2 with TRBJ1-5, with D tentatively TRBD1 (6 bases). The V gene lost 5 bases and the J gene lost 8 bases, with 13 bases spanning the gap. The CDR3 is 13 amino acids. The V gene's germline CDR1 is SNHLY and CDR2 FYNNEI. CDR3 protein: CASSLDSAEPQHF. The CDR3 nucleotides read TGTGCCAGCAGTTTGGACAGCGCTGAGCCCCAGCATTTT.

The J gene is TRBJ2-5, the V gene TRBV7-9; 9 bases are a match to TRBD1. V shed 5 bases and J 5 bases; nucleotides not matched to a gene: 9. In germline, CDR1 is SEHNR, CDR2 FQNEAQ (reference sequence). The CDR3 runs 15 residues. In DNA, the CDR3 is TGTGCCAGCAGCCAGGGACAGGGAATCGTCGAGACCCAGTACTTC. This encodes CASSQGQGIVETQYF.

J is TRBJ1-6 and V is TRBV28, with D possibly matching TRBD1 (5 bases). Trimming cost V 4 bases and J 10 bases, with 20 bases left between them. The CDR3 spans 16 residues. Germline V gene data show CDR1 as MDHEN and CDR2 as SYDVKM. The CDR3 nucleotides are TGTGCCAGCAGTTCTGATGATTTCAGGGTGGGCTCACCCCTCCACTTT. It yields the protein CASSSDDFRVGSPLHF.

This sequence joins TRBV5-1 and TRBJ2-3; 14 bases agree with TRBD2. Germline V gives CDR1 SGHRS, CDR2 YFSETQ. The length of the CDR3 is 17 residues. Unmatched junction bases numbered 7, after V lost 5 bases and J lost 2 bases. CDR3 amino acids: CASSRTSGGMITDTQYF. The CDR3 DNA sequence: TGCGCCAGCAGTCGGACTAGCGGGGGGATGATCACAGATACGCAGTATTTT.

The rearrangement links TRBV9 to TRBJ1-2; TRBD1 might be the D (6 bases). The germline V gene encodes CDR1 SGDLS and CDR2 YYNGEE. This CDR3 has 16 amino acids. The V end lost 0 bases, the J end lost 2 bases, and 14 bases lay between the germline ends. The chain's CDR3 is CASSVGLGGANYGYTF. CDR3 bases: TGTGCCAGCAGCGTAGGTTTAGGGGGGGCGAACTATGGCTACACCTTC.

J is TRBJ1-2 and V is TRBV6-5, with D maybe TRBD1 (5 bases). CDR3 size: 13 residues. The germline V gene has CDR1 MNHEY and CDR2 SVGAGI. Trimming removed 6 bases at V and 4 bases at J, with 12 bases between. CDR3 sequence: CASSPTGIYGYTF. Written as DNA, the CDR3 is TGTGCCAGCAGCCCAACAGGAATCTATGGCTACACCTTC.